Below, 20 T cell receptor beta chains from the same sample are listed, as sequenced in a study of blood T cell repertoires in COVID-19 (dated by TCRdb to 2018 to 2020). Libraries were prepared through the immunoSEQ multiplex PCR assay. TCRdb retrieved this table from immuneACCESS and kept in-frame rearrangements only. Not all clones are present; in checked studies, unresolved V genes account for under half, and no reason is known for the remainder. The sample table shows roughly 230,000 clones, and 89% are seen once. Together, the top ten hold about 4.5% of the sample. The sequenced material came from peripheral blood. The receptors were sampled from a middle-aged woman who had recovered from COVID-19.

Only one count was recorded for this clone. This rearrangement joins TRBV27 to TRBJ2-1; 9 bases fit TRBD2. CDR1 is MNHEY and CDR2 is SMNVEV in the germline V gene (reference sequence). The CDR3 consists of 15 residues. Trimming cost V 6 bases and J 4 bases; bases outside gene matches: 7. This chain's CDR3 is CASSPGLAGYNEQFF. For the CDR3, the DNA is TGTGCCAGCAGCCCCGGGCTAGCGGGGTACAATGAGCAGTTCTTC.

This clone turned up a few times. The J gene is TRBJ2-7, the V gene TRBV6-6, with 14 bases aligning to TRBD2. Germline assignment: CDR1 MNHNY and CDR2 SVGAGI (reference sequence). The CDR3 is 16 amino acids. J was trimmed by 2 bases and V by 3 bases; bases with no gene match: 3. The CDR3 sequence: CASSYLGLAGAYEQYV. The CDR3 coding sequence is TGTGCCAGCAGTTATTTGGGACTAGCGGGAGCCTACGAGCAGTACGTC.

J is TRBJ2-6 and V is TRBV5-1, with TRBD1 matching over 7 bases. Germline CDR1 is SGHRS and CDR2 is YFSETQ. V lost 7 bases and J lost 0; bases outside the gene matches: 7. The CDR3 length is 16 residues. CDR3 sequence: CASSPGTVSGANVLTF. In DNA form, the CDR3 reads TGCGCCAGCTCCCCCGGGACAGTCTCTGGGGCCAACGTCCTGACTTTC.

The chain links TRBV28 to TRBJ1-2; 8 bases fit TRBD1. J gave up 4 bases and V 6 bases, and 4 bases lay outside the gene matches. The CDR3 has 13 residues. Germline values: CDR1 MDHEN, CDR2 SYDVKM. The CDR3 nucleotides are TGTGCCAGCAGGGACAGGGCCCCCTATGGCTACACCTTC. It is translated as CASRDRAPYGYTF.

The rearrangement joins TRBV6-5 to TRBJ1-1, with TRBD1 matching 7 bases. The CDR3 is made up of 13 amino acids. V lost 7 bases to trimming and J lost 2 bases; unmatched junction nucleotides: 4. Germline CDR1 MNHEY, CDR2 SVGAGI. In nucleotides, the CDR3 is TGTGCCAGCAACGACAGGGCCAACACTGAAGCTTTCTTT. Protein product: CASNDRANTEAFF.

The chain combines TRBV3-1 (or the pseudogene TRBV3-2) with TRBJ2-1, with 8 bases that match TRBD2. The CDR3 extends over 19 amino acids. J gave up 3 bases and V 4 bases, and 17 bases lay outside the gene matches. Looked up from germline, CDR1 is LGHDT and CDR2 is YNNKEL (reference sequence). The CDR3 nucleotides read TGTGCCAGCAGCCCCCCAGGCGGGAGGCCCCCAGAAGGCTACAATGAGCAGTTCTTC. Residues: CASSPPGGRPPEGYNEQFF.

The chain couples TRBV7-6 to TRBJ2-1, with 8 bases matching TRBD2. The CDR3 extends over 15 amino acids. The germline gives CDR1 SGHVS, CDR2 FNYEAQ. With V trimmed by 5 bases and J by 4 bases, 7 bases remained unmatched. CDR3 in DNA: TGTGCCAGCAGCCTGGGACTAGTGGGGTACAATGAGCAGTTCTTC. Translation: CASSLGLVGYNEQFF. Together with reference TRBV7-6 and TRBJ2-1, the CDR3 gives the full variable domain: GAGVSQSPRYKVTKRGQDVALRCDPISGHVSLYWYRQALGQGPEFLTYFNYEAQQDKSGLPNDRFSAERPEGSISTLTIQRTEQRDSAMYRCASSLGLVGYNEQFFGPGTRLTVL.

DNA of the CDR3: TGCGCCAGCAGCTTGGGGGGCTATAGCAATCAGCCCCAGCATTTT. This translates into CASSLGGYSNQPQHF. This chain connects TRBV5-1 to TRBJ1-5; tentatively, D is TRBD1 (5 bases). The CDR3 loop spans 15 amino acids. The germline V gene encodes CDR1 SGHRS and CDR2 YFSETQ. V gave up 0 bases and J gave up 0 bases, with 7 bases separating them. Using reference TRBV5-1 and TRBJ1-5 for the parts outside the CDR3, the full variable domain is KAGVTQTPRYLIKTRGQQVTLSCSPISGHRSVSWYQQTPGQGLQFLFEYFSETQRNKGNFPGRFSGRQFSNSRSEMNVSTLELGDSALYLCASSLGGYSNQPQHFGDGTRLSIL.

V and J are TRBV7-2 and TRBJ2-2; perhaps TRBD2 as D (5 bases). Germline V gene data show CDR1 as SGHTA and CDR2 as FQGNSA. The CDR3 totals 16 residues. V was clipped by 4 bases and J by 1 base, with 13 bases between them. The CDR3 DNA is TGTGCCAGCAGCTCTAGAGGGAGCATGAACACCGGGGAGCTGTTTTTT. It translates to CASSSRGSMNTGELFF.

The rearrangement joins TRBV28 to TRBJ1-5, with D possibly matching TRBD1 (5 bases). V was clipped by 8 bases and J by 2 bases, with 10 bases between them. This CDR3 has 13 residues. Germline loops: CDR1 MDHEN, CDR2 SYDVKM. The chain's CDR3 is CASRTPGNQPQHF. In nucleotides, the CDR3 is TGTGCCAGCCGGACACCTGGCAATCAGCCCCAGCATTTT.

This clone occurred a few times. CDR3 residues: CASSLYHIFGQAGETQYF. The CDR3 DNA reads TGTGCCAGCAGTTTATACCATATATTCGGACAAGCGGGGGAGACCCAGTACTTC. The gene calls are TRBV28 and TRBJ2-5, with 7 bases fitting TRBD2. Losses at the gene ends were 1 base for V and 5 bases for J; bases not matched to a gene: 16. Germline CDR1 and CDR2: MDHEN and SYDVKM. The CDR3 consists of 18 residues. The full variable domain, in which reference TRBV28 and TRBJ2-5 provide the parts outside the CDR3, is DVKVTQSSRYLVKRTGEKVFLECVQDMDHENMFWYRQDPGLGLRLIYFSYDVKMKEKGDIPEGYSVSREKKERFSLILESASTNQTSMYLCASSLYHIFGQAGETQYFGPGTRLLVL.

This clone was picked up a small number of times. This sequence joins TRBV7-8 and TRBJ1-5; the D is unclear. V lost 0 bases, J lost 6 bases, and 6 bases lay in between. The CDR3 has 13 residues. Germline CDR1 and CDR2: SGHVS and FQNEAQ. CDR3 nucleotide sequence: TGTGCCAGCAGCTTAGCGCCGGGTCAGCCCCAGCATTTT. It yields the protein CASSLAPGQPQHF.

For the CDR3, the DNA is TGTGCCAGCAGCCCTTGGACTAGCGAAAGCACAGATACGCAGTATTTT. Translation gives CASSPWTSESTDTQYF. The V gene is TRBV5-8, the J gene TRBJ2-3, with 9 bases aligning to TRBD2. CDR3 length: 16 amino acids. CDR1 SGHTS and CDR2 YDEGEE come from the germline V gene. The V segment lost 4 bases and the J segment 0 bases; nucleotides outside the gene matches: 6.

The CDR3 region is CASSGSLAGGPTDTQYF. CDR3 DNA sequence: TGTGCCAGCAGCGGTTCTCTGGCGGGGGGCCCCACAGATACGCAGTATTTT. The chain carries TRBV9 and TRBJ2-3; 8 nucleotides line up with TRBD2. The junction had 11 bases not matched to a gene; V was cut back by 3 bases and J by 2 bases. Germline CDR1 reads SGDLS; CDR2 reads YYNGEE. The CDR3 length is 17 residues.

J is TRBJ2-7 and V is TRBV6-2 or TRBV6-3, with 8 bases that match TRBD1. CDR1 is MNHEY and CDR2 is SVGEGT in the germline V gene. The junction had 2 bases not matched to a gene; V was cut back by 4 bases and J by 3 bases. The CDR3 contains 13 residues. Written as DNA, the CDR3 is TGTGCCAGCAGTTCGACAGGGGTCTACGAGCAGTACTTC. It codes for CASSSTGVYEQYF.

The genes are TRBV10-2 and TRBJ2-7, with a tentative D call TRBD2 (5 bases). Trimming pared 6 bases from V and 2 bases from J, leaving 20 bases between. The V gene's germline CDR1 is WSHSY and CDR2 SAAADI. This CDR3 is built from 16 residues. The CDR3 coding sequence is TGCGCCAGCAGCAGGACTCTATCGGGGTGGACCTACGAGCAGTACTTC. Its translation is CASSRTLSGWTYEQYF.

This chain uses TRBV5-4 with TRBJ2-1, with D perhaps matching TRBD1 (6 bases). This CDR3 has 13 amino acids. CDR1 SGHNT and CDR2 YYREEE come from the germline V gene (reference sequence). Trimming cost V 1 base and J 8 bases, with 10 bases left between them. The CDR3 coding sequence is TGTGCCAGCAGCTTGACAGGGACGGATGAGCAGTTCTTC. Its protein is CASSLTGTDEQFF.

The chain employs TRBV5-6 and TRBJ1-2; D uncertain. Germline V gene sequence: CDR1 SGHDT, CDR2 YYEEEE. The CDR3 consists of 13 residues. V was shortened by 2 bases and J by 0 bases, with 5 bases between the two germline ends. CDR3 in DNA: TGTGCCAGCAGCTTTAGCTCTAACTATGGCTACACCTTC. It yields the protein CASSFSSNYGYTF.

The J gene is TRBJ1-2, the V gene TRBV6-2 or TRBV6-3, with unresolved D. Germline lookup yields CDR1 MNHEY and CDR2 SVGEGT. The CDR3 length is 13 residues. The V gene lost 7 bases and the J gene lost 2 bases, with 11 bases spanning the gap. The CDR3 region has the DNA TGTGCCAGCACCCCTGACGGGAACTATGGCTACACCTTC. It yields the protein CASTPDGNYGYTF.

The chain uses TRBV7-2 and TRBJ2-1; perhaps TRBD1 as D (6 bases). Per the germline V gene, CDR1 is SGHTA and CDR2 is FQGNSA. Trimming removed 5 bases at V and 3 bases at J, with 14 bases between. The CDR3 has 15 amino acids. CDR3 sequence (DNA): TGTGCCAGCAGCCCTGACAGGTTCGACTACAATGAGCAGTTCTTC. This gives the protein CASSPDRFDYNEQFF.